The clone carrying this T cell receptor (beta chain) was picked up many times. The antigen remains undetermined. This specimen belongs to a study of T-cell reconstitution after alpha-beta-depleted transplantation in children. Library preparation (for TCRbeta) was performed with unique molecular identifiers. TCRdb itself ran the PCR reads through MiXCR, one entry per CDR3 protein. The data show under 300,000 distinct CDR3 sequences, under 14% seen once. This CDR3 has 16 amino acids. Trimming removed 4 bases from V and 4 bases from J; junction bases left unmatched: 9. Study-level points and caveats: Recipient T cells and thymic progenitors that survived gave rise to the high TCRbeta diversity observed at day 60 in some patients.

The sequence was collected from a male patient between 2 and 15 years old who had a stem cell transplant for chronic granulomatous disease, so the T cells may come from the graft donor. The chain couples TRBV12-3 or TRBV12-4 to TRBJ2-2, with 7 bases identical to TRBD2. This sample comprised peripheral blood, obtained 180 days after TCRalphabeta/CD19-depleted stem cell transplant. CDR3 amino acids: CASSSLRDYPTGELFF. In nucleotides, the CDR3 is TGTGCCAGCAGTTCCCTCAGGGACTACCCCACCGGGGAGCTGTTTTTT.